The 12 T cell receptor beta chains below were found in one sample sequenced in a study of vaccination and CD4 T cells after COVID-19. The Oncomine TCR Beta short-read assay was applied to DNA of cultured CD4+ T cells. TCRdb re-called the PCR reads with MiXCR, one entry per CDR3 protein. The table lists about 4,900 distinct CDR3 sequences, 35% to 45% of them singletons. Treatment reported: approximately 10-day PBMC culture with coronavirus spike peptide pools or control peptides (ViraFEST assay). These CD4+ T cells came from an unexposed donor, sampled before the COVID-19 pandemic (2011-2018). These receptors have no known antigen. Sequenced input: CD4+ T cells from blood, cultured in vitro. These receptor sequences come from a human donor in good health.

CDR3 coding DNA: TGTGCCAGCAGTTTCGGGGGGGCTCCCTACGAGCAGTACTTC. It specifies CASSFGGAPYEQYF. J is TRBJ2-7 and V is TRBV12-3 or TRBV12-4; TRBD2 agrees at 8 bases. CDR3 length: 14 residues. V trimming: 3 bases; J trimming: 2 bases; junction bases outside the gene matches: 3.

This clonotype came up a few times. The rearrangement links TRBV19 to TRBJ1-2; no clear D gene. The V end lost 3 bases, the J end lost 5 bases, and 7 bases lay between the germline ends. Germline CDR1 is LNHDA and CDR2 is SQIVND (reference sequence). This CDR3 has 12 residues. CDR3 loop: CASSIFWYGYTF. CDR3 in DNA: TGTGCCAGTAGTATCTTCTGGTATGGCTACACCTTC.

This clonotype was recorded a few times. This sequence joins TRBV20-1 and TRBJ1-1, with D perhaps matching TRBD1 (6 bases). The V gene's germline CDR1 is DFQATT and CDR2 SNEGSKA (reference sequence). The CDR3 sequence is 20 residues long. V lost 4 bases to trimming and J lost 3 bases, with 33 bases between them. This CDR3 is CSAKPSLIPAPTGHHTEAFF. CDR3 DNA: TGCAGTGCTAAACCAAGCCTGATTCCGGCCCCGACAGGACACCACACTGAAGCTTTCTTT.

The V call is TRBV7-9, the J call TRBJ1-2; possible D gene TRBD1, 6 bases. Germline assignment: CDR1 SEHNR and CDR2 FQNEAQ (reference sequence). Trimming took 5 bases from V and 8 from J, leaving 21 bases between them. The CDR3 runs 15 residues. The CDR3 DNA is TGTGCCAGCAGCCGGAGGGGGGACCTCTTGATCGGCTACACCTTC. Amino acids: CASSRRGDLLIGYTF.

This chain connects TRBV12-3 or TRBV12-4 to TRBJ1-1, with D uncertain. The CDR3 is 14 amino acids. Trimming took off 6 bases at V and 4 bases at J, with 15 bases between the two ends. This CDR3 reads CASSMDVPFTEAFF. The CDR3 region has the DNA TGTGCCAGCAGCATGGACGTCCCCTTCACTGAAGCTTTCTTT.

This clonotype was seen only a few times. This chain connects TRBV6-4 to TRBJ1-1; 12 bases map to TRBD1. This CDR3 has 13 amino acids. Germline CDR1 MRHNA, CDR2 SNTAGT. Trimming took 3 bases from V and 9 from J; bases not matched to a gene: 2. DNA for the CDR3: TGTGCCAGCAGTGAGGGGGACAGGGGGCAAGCTTTCTTT. This translates into CASSEGDRGQAFF.

V and J are TRBV11-1 and TRBJ2-6, with D hard to call. Germline V gene data show CDR1 as SGHAT and CDR2 as FQDESV (reference sequence). Trimming pared 2 bases from V and 0 bases from J, leaving 17 bases between. The CDR3 totals 19 residues. The CDR3 spells CASSLNLAPESSGANVLTF. In DNA form, the CDR3 reads TGTGCCAGCAGCTTAAATCTTGCACCCGAATCCTCTGGGGCCAACGTCCTGACTTTC.

The rearrangement joins TRBV30 to TRBJ2-1; D is ambiguous. The germline V gene has CDR1 GTSNPN and CDR2 SVGIG (reference sequence). The CDR3 spans 13 residues. V was shortened by 3 bases and J by 0 bases, with 6 bases between the two germline ends. The CDR3 DNA reads TGTGCCTGGAGGGGCCTCTCCTACAATGAGCAGTTCTTC. It translates to CAWRGLSYNEQFF. Full variable domain (rest looked up from reference TRBV30 and TRBJ2-1): SQTIHQWPATLVQPVGSPLSLECTVEGTSNPNLYWYRQAAGRGLQLLFYSVGIGQISSEVPQNLSASRPQDRQFILSSKKLLLSDSGFYLCAWRGLSYNEQFFGPGTRLTVL.

This chain links TRBV7-6 with TRBJ1-5; TRBD1 might be the D (5 bases). Trimming removed 1 base at V and 3 bases at J, with 10 bases between. Looked up from germline, CDR1 is SGHVS and CDR2 is FNYEAQ. This CDR3 has 15 amino acids. The CDR3, as DNA: TGTGCCAGCAGCTTAGATCGGGGCCTCAATCAGCCCCAGCATTTT. Translation: CASSLDRGLNQPQHF.

J is TRBJ1-2 and V is TRBV30; 7 bases are a match to TRBD1. Germline lookup yields CDR1 GTSNPN and CDR2 SVGIG (reference sequence). J was trimmed by 8 bases and V by 2 bases; bases with no gene match: 5. CDR3 length: 12 residues. The CDR3 DNA follows: TGTGCCTGGAGTCGACAGGGAAACGGCTACACCTTC. It codes for CAWSRQGNGYTF. Drawing the rest from reference TRBV30 and TRBJ1-2, the complete variable domain is SQTIHQWPATLVQPVGSPLSLECTVEGTSNPNLYWYRQAAGRGLQLLFYSVGIGQISSEVPQNLSASRPQDRQFILSSKKLLLSDSGFYLCAWSRQGNGYTFGSGTRLTVV.

This chain links TRBV6-1 with TRBJ1-1; 8 bases agree with TRBD1. The J segment lost 6 bases and the V segment lost 7 bases, leaving 10 bases of the junction unmatched. CDR3 length: 14 amino acids. Germline CDR1 and CDR2: MNHNS and SASEGT. The CDR3 loop reads CASNDRGSWSEAFF. The DNA of the CDR3 is TGTGCCAGCAACGACAGGGGTTCATGGTCTGAAGCTTTCTTT.

The chain combines TRBV7-8 with TRBJ1-1; 7 nucleotides agree with TRBD1. Trimming cost V 5 bases and J 1 base; bases outside gene matches: 7. Germline lookup yields CDR1 SGHVS and CDR2 FQNEAQ. This CDR3 spans 15 amino acids. This chain's CDR3 is CASSTQGVTNTEAFF. The CDR3 coding sequence is TGTGCCAGCAGCACCCAGGGGGTAACGAACACTGAAGCTTTCTTT.